This T cell receptor (beta chain) was documented in a study of T cell changes during pregnancy in multiple sclerosis. CDR1 is MNHEY, CDR2 SMNVEV, per germline (reference sequence). V was clipped by 6 bases and J by 0 bases; unmatched bases: 5. This CDR3 is built from 15 residues. Here immunoSEQ multiplex PCR was the method, and the copy in TCRdb shows in-frame clones only, minus some. The repertoire holds about 48,000 clones, with approximately 92% as singletons. This clonotype was obtained from a female donor in good health, enrolled as a control in a pregnancy study. Sequenced here: CD4+ T cells from peripheral blood mononuclear cells, sampled in the second trimester of pregnancy. The J gene is TRBJ1-5, the V gene TRBV27; 7 bases align to TRBD1. CDR3 in DNA: TGTGCCAGCAGCCTCACAGGGGTTAGCAATCAGCCCCAGCATTTT. This gives the protein CASSLTGVSNQPQHF.